The 3 T cell receptor beta chains listed next were all sequenced from one sample in a study of T cell responses to AZD1222 COVID-19 vaccine. The protocol was immunoSEQ multiplex PCR, while the TCRdb copy is restricted to in-frame clones and leaves out a portion. The sample shows 140,000 to 150,000 clones, roughly nine tenths of them seen only once. Source: peripheral blood, taken 28 days after the second dose of the MenACWY control vaccine. The receptors here all came from an adult who received the MenACWY meningococcal vaccine as a control.

The V and J genes are TRBV19 and TRBJ1-5, with TRBD1 identical over 8 bases. The CDR3 totals 13 residues. Germline V gene data show CDR1 as LNHDA and CDR2 as SQIVND (reference sequence). V lost 4 bases and J lost 6; bases outside the gene matches: 2. In nucleotides, the CDR3 is TGTGCCAGTAGTAATGACAGGGGTCAGCCCCAGCATTTT. This sequence encodes CASSNDRGQPQHF.

The V and J genes are TRBV19 and TRBJ2-5; TRBD2 is a possible D gene (5 bases). CDR1 and CDR2 (germline): LNHDA, SQIVND (reference sequence). The CDR3 sequence is 12 residues long. V lost 5 bases to trimming and J lost 5 bases, with 9 bases between them. In DNA, the CDR3 is TGTGCCAGTAGTGGCGGGTGGGAGACCCAGTACTTC. Its protein is CASSGGWETQYF.

The genes are TRBV18 and TRBJ1-5; the D is unclear. This CDR3 spans 14 amino acids. Germline CDR1 is KGHSH and CDR2 is LQKENI. The V gene lost 3 bases and the J gene lost 3 bases, with 9 bases spanning the gap. The CDR3 nucleotides read TGTGCCAGCTCACCTTCGACCGACAATCAGCCCCAGCATTTT. Translated: CASSPSTDNQPQHF.